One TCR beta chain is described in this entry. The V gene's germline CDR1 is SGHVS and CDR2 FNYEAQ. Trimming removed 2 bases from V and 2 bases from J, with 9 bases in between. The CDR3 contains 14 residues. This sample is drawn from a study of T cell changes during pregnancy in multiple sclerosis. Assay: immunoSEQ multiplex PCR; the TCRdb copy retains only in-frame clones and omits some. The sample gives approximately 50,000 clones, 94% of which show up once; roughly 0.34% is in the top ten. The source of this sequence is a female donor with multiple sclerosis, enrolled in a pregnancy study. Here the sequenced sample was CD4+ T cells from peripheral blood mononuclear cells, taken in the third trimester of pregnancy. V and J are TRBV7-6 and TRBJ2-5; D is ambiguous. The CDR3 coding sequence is TGTGCCAGCAGCTTACTTGAGAATCAAGAGACCCAGTACTTC. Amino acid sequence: CASSLLENQETQYF.